The source of this T cell receptor (beta chain) is a study of blood T cell repertoires in COVID-19. About the research overall: The United States, Italy and Spain supplied acute and convalescent COVID-19 samples. PBMCs, B-cell-depleted T cells, or T cells provided the cDNA or gDNA that made up the material.

The CDR3 spans 14 residues. In germline, CDR1 is LGHNA, CDR2 YSLEER. The V and J ends lost 3 bases and 8 bases respectively, with 14 bases between them. In the original analysis: Estimation of nucleated cell counts was performed using reference gene primer amplification. The repertoire was sequenced with immunoSEQ multiplex PCR; TCRdb's copy has only in-frame clones and lacks some. V, J and clone size were drawn from that table, and D and trimming were deduced from the DNA. The sample consists of tens of thousands of clones, roughly 85% of them appearing once. Sequenced sample: peripheral blood. This clonotype was obtained from a human donor in a cohort sampled during active COVID-19. The rearrangement uses TRBV4-3 and TRBJ2-4, with D possibly being TRBD2 (6 bases). DNA for the CDR3: TGCGCCAGCAGCCAGCGACTAGACTGGGACATTCAGTACTTC. This sequence encodes CASSQRLDWDIQYF.